Presented here are 32 T cell receptor beta chains from one specimen sequenced in a study of T-cell reconstitution after alpha-beta-depleted transplantation in children (dated by TCRdb to the mid-2010s). Libraries were constructed by PCR. TCRdb lists the instrument as Illumina HiSeq 2500. To normalize quantification of the TCRbeta repertoire, the TCR libraries were built with molecular barcoding that relied on unique molecular identifiers. The public reads were reprocessed in TCRdb via fastp at Q25 and MiXCR, keeping in-frame beta chains. CDR3 protein duplicates are merged, each entry listing the most common genes and DNA. Across this sample there are around 600,000 distinct CDR3 sequences, with about 15% seen only once. The biggest ten clones account for 1.1% of the sample. The sample consisted of PBMCs from the stem cell graft donor, taken from the stem cell graft. The receptor source for this set is a human donor who donated a stem cell graft to a child with acute myeloid leukemia.

V and J are TRBV20-1 and TRBJ2-3; the match to TRBD2 covers 7 bases. This CDR3 comprises 16 residues. CDR1 is DFQATT and CDR2 is SNEGSKA in the germline V gene (reference sequence). Trimming at V came to 6 bases and at J to 2 bases, leaving 14 bases not matched to a gene. CDR3 residues: CSASAGGRGPTDTQYF. CDR3 DNA: TGCAGTGCCTCAGCCGGGGGGAGAGGTCCCACAGATACGCAGTATTTT.

This clonotype was seen at least ten times. The chain carries TRBV29-1 and TRBJ2-7; TRBD2 is a possible D gene (7 bases). Germline V CDR1 and CDR2: SQVTM, ANQGSEA. This CDR3 comprises 11 residues. V dropped 7 bases and J dropped 3 bases, with 10 bases sitting between them. DNA for the CDR3: TGCAGCGGCGGGGGCCTCTACGAGCAGTACTTC. It yields the protein CSGGGLYEQYF.

This clonotype has ten or more counts. V usage is TRBV15 and J usage is TRBJ2-1, with D hard to call. Germline assignment: CDR1 LNHNV and CDR2 YYDKDF (reference sequence). The CDR3 covers 12 residues. Trimming stripped 5 bases from V and 10 bases from J, with 12 bases between. CDR3 in amino acids: CATSSILKEQFF. The CDR3 DNA follows: TGTGCCACCAGCTCGATCTTGAAGGAGCAGTTCTTC.

The chain is built from TRBV10-1 and TRBJ2-5; 13 bases line up with TRBD2. Germline assignment: CDR1 WNHNN and CDR2 SYGVQD (reference sequence). CDR3 length equals 16 residues. Germline trimming cut 3 bases from V and 3 bases from J; bases unmatched to any gene: 4. The CDR3 bases are TGCGCCAGCAGTGAACCCGGGACTAGCGGGGAAGAGACCCAGTACTTC. Its protein is CASSEPGTSGEETQYF.

This clonotype was recorded at least ten times. V usage is TRBV20-1 and J usage is TRBJ2-1; D is undetermined. CDR1 is DFQATT, CDR2 SNEGSKA, per germline (reference sequence). The CDR3 has 14 amino acids. Trimming took 2 bases from V and 7 from J, leaving 15 bases between them. The chain's CDR3 is CSARSSTHNNEQFF. Here the CDR3 DNA reads TGCAGTGCTAGATCTTCTACCCATAATAATGAGCAGTTCTTC.

There are many counts of this clonotype. The chain carries TRBV20-1 and TRBJ2-7, with TRBD1 as a possible D gene (5 bases). V dropped 5 bases and J dropped 5 bases, with 22 bases sitting between them. Germline CDR1 and CDR2: DFQATT and SNEGSKA (reference sequence). This CDR3 contains 15 residues. CDR3 coding DNA: TGCAGTGCTTCCCCGTTGACAGAAAAGCCCCACGAGCAGTACTTC. Residues: CSASPLTEKPHEQYF.

Concerning this clonotype itself: With a much larger clone just one base away, this may be a read error. CDR3 in DNA: TGCAGCGTTGATGTTAGGGGGAGCAATGAGCAGTTCTTC. Its protein product is CSVDVRGSNEQFF. This chain joins TRBV29-1 and TRBJ2-1; TRBD1 is a possible D gene (6 bases). V was shortened by 3 bases and J by 6 bases, with 12 bases between the two germline ends. Germline V gives CDR1 SQVTM, CDR2 ANQGSEA. The CDR3 contains 13 residues.

This clonotype was detected only a few times. The gene calls are TRBV9 and TRBJ2-1; the D is unclear. Germline loops: CDR1 SGDLS, CDR2 YYNGEE. This CDR3 contains 15 residues. The V gene lost 0 bases and the J gene lost 8 bases, with 15 bases spanning the gap. This chain's CDR3 is CASSVEGRPKDEQFF. The DNA for the CDR3 is TGTGCCAGCAGCGTAGAAGGCAGGCCCAAGGATGAGCAGTTCTTC.

This clonotype was detected ten times or more. V and J are TRBV5-1 and TRBJ1-1; TRBD1 is a possible D gene (5 bases). Per germline, CDR1 SGHRS and CDR2 YFSETQ. The CDR3 has 13 amino acids. Trimming shortened V by 4 bases and J by 0 bases, and 7 bases separated the two germline ends. CDR3 sequence reads: CASSRDLNTEAFF. The CDR3 nucleotides are TGCGCCAGCAGCAGGGACCTGAACACTGAAGCTTTCTTT.

In this sample, this clonotype turned up a few times. The chain employs TRBV12-3 or TRBV12-4 and TRBJ2-1; 10 bases line up with TRBD2. This CDR3 comprises 15 residues. The junction had 11 bases not matched to a gene; V was cut back by 6 bases and J by 9 bases. This chain's CDR3 is CASSPTSGAGGEQFF. CDR3 DNA: TGTGCCAGCAGCCCCACTAGCGGGGCGGGCGGTGAGCAGTTCTTC.

This clonotype showed up many times. This chain uses TRBV28 with TRBJ2-2; D ambiguous. The CDR3 length is 15 residues. Trimming shortened V by 5 bases and J by 5 bases, and 15 bases separated the two germline ends. CDR1 and CDR2 (germline): MDHEN, SYDVKM. The CDR3 is CASSNSHGRTGELFF. CDR3 in DNA: TGTGCCAGCAGTAACTCCCACGGACGGACCGGGGAGCTGTTTTTT. The complete variable domain, with remaining parts taken from reference TRBV28 and TRBJ2-2, reads DVKVTQSSRYLVKRTGEKVFLECVQDMDHENMFWYRQDPGLGLRLIYFSYDVKMKEKGDIPEGYSVSREKKERFSLILESASTNQTSMYLCASSNSHGRTGELFFGEGSRLTVL.

The rearrangement uses TRBV7-2 and TRBJ1-2, with D possibly being TRBD1 (5 bases). Per the germline V gene, CDR1 is SGHTA and CDR2 is FQGNSA. Trimming removed 5 bases from V and 2 bases from J, with 18 bases in between. The length of the CDR3 is 16 residues. The CDR3 coding sequence is TGTGCCAGCAGCCCCGGGGGGTACGGCGGGAACTATGGCTACACCTTC. Translation: CASSPGGYGGNYGYTF.

This clonotype was observed a handful of times. V gene TRBV24-1 combines with J gene TRBJ1-2; possible D gene TRBD1, 5 bases. The germline V and J ends were trimmed by 3 bases and 4 bases, with 17 bases remaining between them. From germline, CDR1 is KGHDR and CDR2 SFDVKD. The CDR3 runs 16 residues. The CDR3 DNA sequence: TGTGCCACCAGTGATCCAAGACTCGGACATGGCTATGGCTACACCTTC. It encodes CATSDPRLGHGYGYTF.

The chain couples TRBV15 to TRBJ2-1, with 7 bases identical to TRBD2. Trimming took 3 bases from V and 6 from J; bases not matched to a gene: 5. The CDR3 has 14 residues. Looked up from germline, CDR1 is LNHNV and CDR2 is YYDKDF (reference sequence). The CDR3 sequence is CATSSSGPPNEQFF. The CDR3, as DNA: TGTGCCACCAGCAGTAGCGGGCCGCCCAATGAGCAGTTCTTC.

This chain links TRBV7-2 with TRBJ2-5; D unresolved. V lost 5 bases and J lost 5, with 9 bases in between. CDR3 length: 12 residues. CDR1 and CDR2 from the germline V gene are SGHTA and FQGNSA. The chain's CDR3 is CASSGFHETQYF. The DNA of the CDR3 is TGTGCCAGCAGCGGGTTCCATGAGACCCAGTACTTC.

This clonotype has ten or more counts. V gene TRBV20-1 combines with J gene TRBJ1-5; 8 bases are shared with TRBD1. Germline V gene sequence: CDR1 DFQATT, CDR2 SNEGSKA (reference sequence). The CDR3 length is 14 residues. Trimming cost V 7 bases and J 3 bases; bases outside gene matches: 8. CDR3 sequence (DNA): TGCAGTGGCACGACAGGGGCGAACAATCAGCCCCAGCATTTT. Amino acids: CSGTTGANNQPQHF.

The V call is TRBV10-2, the J call TRBJ2-1; possibly TRBD1 for D (5 bases). The germline CDR1 and CDR2 sequences are WSHSY and SAAADI. V lost 6 bases, J lost 9 bases, and 9 bases lay in between. The CDR3 extends over 11 amino acids. CDR3 nucleotides: TGCGCCAGCAGCTTCAGGGTTGAGCAGTTCTTC. Translated, it gives CASSFRVEQFF.

This clonotype was observed a handful of times. The chain links TRBV5-1 to TRBJ1-1; the match to TRBD1 covers 8 bases. Per germline, CDR1 SGHRS and CDR2 YFSETQ. J lost 0 bases, V lost 3 bases, and 7 bases had no gene match. The CDR3 sequence is 16 residues long. The CDR3 loop is CASSWGTGSMNTEAFF. The CDR3 DNA reads TGCGCCAGCAGCTGGGGGACAGGATCTATGAACACTGAAGCTTTCTTT.

This clonotype has at least ten counts. A read error may explain this, as a much larger clone is one base away. The rearrangement links TRBV12-3 or TRBV12-4 to TRBJ2-1; D gene unclear. This CDR3 is built from 11 residues. The germline V and J ends were trimmed by 7 bases and 0 bases, with 1 base remaining between them. CDR3 sequence: CASNSYNEQFF. Written as DNA, the CDR3 is TGTGCCAGCAACTCCTACAATGAGCAGTTCTTC.

In its sample, this clonotype was seen many times. V usage is TRBV5-6 and J usage is TRBJ2-3; D might be TRBD2 (7 bases). The CDR3 loop spans 15 amino acids. The V end lost 2 bases, the J end lost 8 bases, and 18 bases lay between the germline ends. Germline CDR1 and CDR2: SGHDT and YYEEEE. CDR3 bases: TGTGCCAGCAGCTTCGGGGGGCCGGTTCCATCTACGCAGTATTTT. Protein product: CASSFGGPVPSTQYF.

The sample holds many counts of this clonotype. This CDR3 is CSVEVQGINTEAFF. The CDR3 nucleotides are TGCAGCGTTGAAGTTCAGGGAATAAACACTGAAGCTTTCTTT. The rearrangement joins TRBV29-1 to TRBJ1-1, with TRBD1 as a possible D gene (5 bases). Germline values: CDR1 SQVTM, CDR2 ANQGSEA. The CDR3 spans 14 residues. V shed 1 base and J shed 2 bases, with 11 bases lying between them. Full variable domain (remainder filled in from reference TRBV29-1 and TRBJ1-1): SAVISQKPSRDICQRGTSLTIQCQVDSQVTMMFWYRQQPGQSLTLIATANQGSEATYESGFVIDKFPISRPNLTFSTLTVSNMSPEDSSIYLCSVEVQGINTEAFFGQGTRLTVV.

This clonotype occurred many times. This sequence joins TRBV6-1 and TRBJ1-6; D is unclear. The V gene's germline CDR1 is MNHNS and CDR2 SASEGT. With 7 bases removed from V and 9 bases from J, the gap between germline ends came to 13 bases. The CDR3 is made up of 13 amino acids. CDR3 in amino acids: CASTNGRTSPLHF. The CDR3 DNA follows: TGTGCCAGCACGAATGGGCGTACTTCACCCCTCCACTTT.

The rearrangement joins TRBV25-1 to TRBJ1-4; 9 positions match TRBD1. Trimming took 3 bases from V and 3 from J; bases not matched to a gene: 8. The CDR3 length is 17 residues. From germline, CDR1 is MGHDK and CDR2 SYGVNS. CDR3 region: CASSEGQGLGANEKLFF. The DNA for the CDR3 is TGTGCCAGCAGTGAGGGACAGGGCCTAGGAGCTAATGAAAAACTGTTTTTT.

This clonotype was counted only a few times. The chain recombines TRBV6-1 with TRBJ1-6; possible D gene TRBD1, 6 bases. Germline V gives CDR1 MNHNS, CDR2 SASEGT. Trimming left V 5 bases short and J 11 bases short, with 28 bases between. This CDR3 spans 18 amino acids. The CDR3 nucleotides read TGTGCCAGCAGTAAAGGTCTGGGGGGGGCGCAGAACTCGCCACCCCTCCACTTT. Its translation: CASSKGLGGAQNSPPLHF.

This clonotype showed up just a few times. The chain is built from TRBV7-9 and TRBJ1-3, with TRBD1 identical over 7 bases. Losses at the gene ends were 6 bases for V and 4 bases for J; bases not matched to a gene: 6. Germline V lookup: CDR1 SEHNR, CDR2 FQNEAQ (reference sequence). The CDR3 loop spans 14 amino acids. The CDR3 nucleotides read TGTGCCAGCAGTACAGGGGCGGCCGGAAACACCATATATTTT. Protein: CASSTGAAGNTIYF.

This clonotype was counted ten times or more. This rearrangement joins TRBV6-2 or TRBV6-3 to TRBJ2-6; a weak D match, TRBD2 (6 bases). Trimming shortened V by 5 bases and J by 0 bases, and 23 bases separated the two germline ends. CDR3 size: 20 residues. Per germline, CDR1 MNHEY and CDR2 SVGEGT. The CDR3 is CASSRRPGGATFSGANVLTF. As DNA, the CDR3 is TGTGCCAGCAGTCGCCGTCCTGGAGGGGCGACATTCTCTGGGGCCAACGTCCTGACTTTC.

About this clonotype itself: A much bigger clone sits one base away, suggesting this may be a read error. The rearrangement uses TRBV7-6 and TRBJ2-7; the match to TRBD1 covers 7 bases. V was pared by 6 bases and J by 0 bases, with 11 bases of the junction left unmatched. CDR1 is SGHVS and CDR2 is FNYEAQ in the germline V gene. This CDR3 region has 16 residues. CDR3 in DNA: TGTGCCAGCAGTCTACTACAGGGGTATATCTCCTACGAGCAGTACTTC. Its protein product is CASSLLQGYISYEQYF.

The chain is built from TRBV11-2 and TRBJ2-2, with D perhaps matching TRBD1 or TRBD2 (5 bases each). V was clipped by 5 bases and J by 4 bases, with 17 bases between them. The CDR3 has 16 amino acids. Germline-derived CDR1 and CDR2 are SGHAT and FQNNGV. Here the CDR3 reads CASSLGPGTPTGELFF. As DNA, the CDR3 is TGTGCCAGCAGCCTCGGACCCGGGACGCCCACCGGGGAGCTGTTTTTT.

Of note for this clonotype: The final CDR3 position lacks the conserved phenylalanine or tryptophan, pointing to a likely read error. The V gene is TRBV12-3 or TRBV12-4, the J gene TRBJ2-1; 7 bases fit TRBD2. V gave up 2 bases and J gave up 1 base; unmatched junction bases: 5. The CDR3 covers 16 residues. The CDR3 reads CASSLTGGISYNEQFY. CDR3 DNA sequence: TGTGCCAGCAGTTTAACCGGGGGGATATCCTACAATGAGCAGTTCTAC.

This clonotype showed up just once. The chain has TRBV4-3 and TRBJ1-5, with 7 bases lining up with TRBD1. CDR3 length: 15 amino acids. V lost 4 bases, J lost 6 bases, and 9 bases stayed unmatched. Per the germline V gene, CDR1 is LGHNA and CDR2 is YSLEER. CDR3 region: CASSPRQGIGQPQHF. Here the CDR3 DNA reads TGCGCCAGCAGCCCCCGACAGGGTATAGGTCAGCCCCAGCATTTT.

The chain recombines TRBV5-1 with TRBJ1-1; D perhaps matches TRBD1 (5 bases). The CDR3 runs to 14 residues. Per germline, CDR1 SGHRS and CDR2 YFSETQ. The V gene lost 4 bases and the J gene lost 1 base, with 11 bases spanning the gap. The CDR3 loop reads CASSTLTGNTEAFF. The CDR3 DNA is TGCGCCAGCAGCACCCTTACAGGGAACACTGAAGCTTTCTTT.

Only a few counts were recorded for this clonotype. V is TRBV9 and J is TRBJ2-6; D not resolved. The CDR3 loop spans 14 amino acids. The V gene lost 0 bases and the J gene lost 2 bases, with 3 bases spanning the gap. Looked up from germline, CDR1 is SGDLS and CDR2 is YYNGEE. The CDR3 nucleotides are TGTGCCAGCAGCGTAGACCCTGGGGCCAACGTCCTGACTTTC. Encoded protein: CASSVDPGANVLTF.